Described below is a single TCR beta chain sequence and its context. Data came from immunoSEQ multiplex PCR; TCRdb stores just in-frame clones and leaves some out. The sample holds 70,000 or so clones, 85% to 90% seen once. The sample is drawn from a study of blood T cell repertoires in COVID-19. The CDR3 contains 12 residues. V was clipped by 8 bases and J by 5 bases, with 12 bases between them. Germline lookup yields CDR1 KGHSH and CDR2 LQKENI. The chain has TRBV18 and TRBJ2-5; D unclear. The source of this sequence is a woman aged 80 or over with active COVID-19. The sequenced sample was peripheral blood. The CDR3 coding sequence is TGTGCCAGCGGGTTTAAGGAGGAGACCCAGTACTTC. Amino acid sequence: CASGFKEETQYF.